This T cell receptor beta chain was observed in a study of T cells in Graves' hyperthyroidism and ophthalmopathy. Germline CDR1 SGHAT, CDR2 FQDESV (reference sequence). The length of the CDR3 is 13 residues. Amplification of TCR beta CDR3 regions used RNA as the template. HTBI primers drove first-round RT-PCR of the TCR CDR3. Each CDR3 protein is one row after TCRdb ran MiXCR on the multiplex PCR reads. The table records 350,000 to 500,000 distinct CDR3 sequences, roughly 13% of them present only once. Regarding this clonotype: This may be a read error, as it is one base from a much larger clone.

Patients between 18 and 65 years old had hyperthyroidism, newly diagnosed and lasting under 2 months. Fresh peripheral blood, roughly 10 ml, was the source of the PBMCs. This TCR derives from a woman aged 18-29 years with Graves' hyperthyroidism. The chain is built from TRBV11-1 and TRBJ1-2; TRBD1 aligns across 8 bases. The specimen was blood. The CDR3 DNA is TGTGCCAGCAGCTCCCGGACAGGGCTTGGCTACGCCTTC. This encodes CASSSRTGLGYAF.